The rows below give T cell receptor beta chains drawn from one sample of a study of T cells expressing NK-cell markers. TCRdb reprocessed the 5' RACE reads and stores each CDR3 protein as one record, lacking DNA. This sample's clone table lists 300,000 to 500,000 distinct CDR3 sequences. Sequenced material: blood T cells: a sorted CD56 or NKG2C T cell subset, CD4+ or CD8+ T cells, or bulk PBMC T cells (not recorded which). These TCRs come from a woman aged 50 to 60 in good health. Both conserved end residues are part of each CDR3. The order of the fields is J gene, V gene, CDR3 protein.

TRBJ2-2,TRBV3-1,CASGPVAGAGELFF
TRBJ2-5,TRBV2,CASSVGGGDETQYF
TRBJ1-5,TRBV20-1,CSARFKDQPQHF
TRBJ1-1,TRBV5-1,CASSFAGLGTEAFF
TRBJ2-2,TRBV27,CASSPGYTGELFF
TRBJ1-1,TRBV29-1,CSVLGGRGNTEAFF
TRBJ2-1,TRBV12-3/TRBV12-4,CASRETSGRAFEQFF
TRBJ1-2,TRBV29-1,CSVAADSNYGYTF
TRBJ1-1,TRBV6-5,CASSPRRGLGQGNTEAFF
TRBJ2-3,TRBV5-1,CASSLVVAGADTQYF
TRBJ2-7,TRBV5-1,CASSSRTGLSYEQYF
TRBJ2-5,TRBV18,CASSPWDSDQETQYF